This T cell receptor beta chain was documented in a study of glioma-infiltrating T cells. The V segment lost 5 bases and the J segment 1 base; nucleotides outside the gene matches: 7. Germline V gene data show CDR1 as MDHEN and CDR2 as SYDVKM. This CDR3 comprises 16 residues. Concerning this clonotype itself: Its specificity is not known.

Study findings and constraints: Above-expected tissue-blood divergence occurred in all gliomas, most in low-grade ones.

Amplification of TCR alpha and beta CDR3 regions from RNA used iRepertoire nested multiplex PCR. Tissue mRNA or PBMC total RNA, roughly 90-450 ng, went into one-step reverse transcription and amplification. TCRdb ran MiXCR on the multiplex PCR reads and lists one entry per CDR3 protein. The repertoire holds approximately 12,000 distinct CDR3 sequences, with approximately 25% as singletons. The sample taken for sequencing was glioma tissue, nonneoplastic brain tissue, or PBMCs (not recorded which). The chain joins TRBV28 to TRBJ2-5, with TRBD1 matching 10 bases. This clonotype originated in a human donor with low-grade glioma or glioblastoma, undergoing nonglioma brain surgery, or in good health (not recorded which). The CDR3 loop reads CASSPGTGVIQETQYF. The CDR3 DNA reads TGTGCCAGCAGTCCAGGGACAGGGGTTATCCAAGAGACCCAGTACTTC. The variable domain in full, completed from reference TRBV28 and TRBJ2-5, reads DVKVTQSSRYLVKRTGEKVFLECVQDMDHENMFWYRQDPGLGLRLIYFSYDVKMKEKGDIPEGYSVSREKKERFSLILESASTNQTSMYLCASSPGTGVIQETQYFGPGTRLLVL.